This T cell receptor beta chain was sequenced in a study of cytomegalovirus exposure and HLA in healthy donors. General study findings and limits: It emerged from a later analysis that several of the most significant clusters appeared to be linked to common viral pathogens. Only CMV serostatus was available as immune exposure information.

Vbeta (60) and Jbeta (13) primers were used in the PCR. Generated by immunoSEQ multiplex PCR, the TCRdb table keeps only in-frame clones and is missing some. This table holds 90,000 to 120,000 clones, roughly three quarters found once. A remark on this clone: What it recognizes is unknown.

This CDR3 is 13 amino acids long. J was trimmed by 10 bases and V by 5 bases; bases with no gene match: 7. Germline loops: CDR1 SGHAT, CDR2 FQNNGV. This clonotype originated in a man between 18 and 35 years old in good health and CMV-seronegative. Sequencing input: PBMCs. The V gene is TRBV11-2, the J gene TRBJ1-4; TRBD1 matches at 7 bases. This CDR3 reads CASSVGNRGKLFF. CDR3 nucleotide sequence: TGTGCCAGCAGCGTAGGGAACAGGGGAAAACTGTTTTTT.